The 9 T cell receptor beta chains given below trace back to one sample, sequenced in a study of T cells in Graves' hyperthyroidism and ophthalmopathy. Amplified regions were TCR beta CDR3 sequences from RNA transcripts. With the HTBI primer set, the TCR CDR3 went through a first round of RT-PCR. MiXCR, run by TCRdb on the multiplex PCR reads, gives a single entry per CDR3 protein. In the table there are 300,000 to 450,000 distinct CDR3 sequences, 13% to 15% of which are singletons. The source material was blood. The source of these receptors is a young woman with Graves' ophthalmopathy.

There are a few counts of this clonotype. A read error is possible here, since a much larger clone lies one base away. This chain joins TRBV30 and TRBJ1-5; maybe TRBD1 (6 bases). This CDR3 contains 14 residues. Germline lookup yields CDR1 GTSNPN and CDR2 SVGIG (reference sequence). The CDR3 protein is CARSVGGGTQPQHF. For the CDR3, the DNA is TGTGCCCGGAGTGTAGGGGGGGGGACTCAGCCCCAGCATTTT.

The J gene is TRBJ2-3, the V gene TRBV6-1; TRBD2 is a possible D gene (5 bases). Between the trimmed V and J ends, which lost 5 bases and 0 bases, there was a span of 12 bases. Germline CDR1 and CDR2: MNHNS and SASEGT. The CDR3 has 15 residues. The CDR3 reads CASSRPSSSTDTQYF. CDR3 sequence (DNA): TGTGCCAGCAGTCGACCTAGCAGTAGCACAGATACGCAGTATTTT.

The sample holds many counts of this clonotype. The chain is built from TRBV3-1 and TRBJ2-5; 10 nucleotides agree with TRBD2. CDR3 length: 17 amino acids. The V segment lost 2 bases and the J segment 6 bases; nucleotides outside the gene matches: 12. Germline assignment: CDR1 LGHDT and CDR2 YNNKEL (reference sequence). CDR3 region: CASSQQTPGLARKTQYF. The DNA for the CDR3 is TGTGCCAGCAGCCAACAGACTCCGGGACTAGCGAGGAAGACCCAGTACTTC.

Notes on this clonotype: The DNA is omitted, as the CDR3 cannot be located on it reliably, and the CDR3 follows TCRdb's listing. The rearrangement joins TRBV7-8 to TRBJ2-3; the table assigns TRBD2, which was not confirmed against the DNA. The CDR3 extends over 22 residues, inclusive of both ends. The germline CDR1 and CDR2 sequences are SGHVS and FQNEAQ. The chain's CDR3 is CASSFYICSAPTSGGPTDTQYF.

The chain recombines TRBV4-2 with TRBJ2-1; the match to TRBD2 covers 13 bases. The CDR3 is 16 residues long. The trim removed 3 bases at V and 7 bases at J, leaving 6 bases unmatched. Per the germline V gene, CDR1 is LGHNA and CDR2 is YNFKEQ. In DNA form, the CDR3 reads TGTGCCAGCAGCCAGACTAGCGGGGGGCCAGTGAATGAGCAGTTCTTC. It yields the protein CASSQTSGGPVNEQFF.

This clonotype came up many times. The chain recombines TRBV20-1 with TRBJ2-7; maybe TRBD2 (5 bases). Trimming removed 2 bases at V and 7 bases at J, with 15 bases between. The CDR3 totals 13 residues. Germline loops: CDR1 DFQATT, CDR2 SNEGSKA (reference sequence). The CDR3 nucleotides read TGCAGTGCTAGAATGATTGAAGGGAGAGAGCAGTACTTC. Residues: CSARMIEGREQYF.

The chain uses TRBV25-1 and TRBJ2-7; TRBD1 matches at 8 bases. The CDR3 contains 15 residues. The trim removed 2 bases at V and 2 bases at J, leaving 5 bases unmatched. Germline values: CDR1 MGHDK, CDR2 SYGVNS. The CDR3 coding sequence is TGTGCCAGCAGTGAAACAGGGGGATTCGCCTACGAGCAGTACTTC. Encoded protein: CASSETGGFAYEQYF.

This chain connects TRBV7-6 to TRBJ2-3; D is possibly TRBD1 (5 bases). V was shortened by 1 base and J by 2 bases, with 10 bases between the two germline ends. The CDR3 length is 15 residues. The germline CDR1 and CDR2 sequences are SGHVS and FNYEAQ. The CDR3: CASSLETADTDTQYF. CDR3 coding DNA: TGTGCCAGCAGCTTAGAGACAGCCGACACAGATACGCAGTATTTT.

This chain joins TRBV7-6 and TRBJ1-6; D is perhaps TRBD1 (6 bases). The CDR3 length is 12 residues. Trimming stripped 5 bases from V and 13 bases from J, with 12 bases between. Germline lookup yields CDR1 SGHVS and CDR2 FNYEAQ. CDR3 residues: CASSETGWPLHF. The CDR3 coding sequence is TGTGCCAGCAGCGAAACAGGGTGGCCCCTCCACTTT.